These 15 T cell receptor beta chains were sequenced from one sample in a study of cytomegalovirus exposure and HLA in healthy donors. Use of 60 Vbeta and 13 Jbeta primers characterized the PCR. Data came from immunoSEQ multiplex PCR; TCRdb stores just in-frame clones and leaves some out. Here the sample spans some 140,000 clones, approximately 70% being singletons. Sequenced: PBMCs. All receptors come from a human donor in good health.

V and J are TRBV19 and TRBJ2-3, with 7 bases identical to TRBD1. CDR1 is LNHDA and CDR2 is SQIVND in the germline V gene (reference sequence). The CDR3 has 15 amino acids. The V segment lost 7 bases and the J segment 0 bases; nucleotides outside the gene matches: 7. The CDR3 coding sequence is TGTGCCAGTACGACGACAGGGATCAGCACAGATACGCAGTATTTT. Translated, it gives CASTTTGISTDTQYF.

CDR3 nucleotide sequence: TGTGCCAGCAGTTTAGACAGGGGCGAGGAGACCCAGTACTTC. It yields the protein CASSLDRGEETQYF. This rearrangement joins TRBV2 to TRBJ2-5; TRBD1 matches 8 bases. This CDR3 region has 14 residues. Germline CDR1 and CDR2: SNHLY and FYNNEI. The V gene end was trimmed by 5 bases and the J gene end by 5 bases; junction bases not matched to a gene: 7.

This clone was picked up a small number of times. The genes are TRBV5-6 and TRBJ2-7; 9 bases align to TRBD1. The germline CDR1 and CDR2 sequences are SGHDT and YYEEEE. This CDR3 comprises 13 residues. The ends lost 5 bases at V and 4 bases at J; junction bases unmatched: 4. The CDR3 loop reads CASRLQGAYEQYF. DNA for the CDR3: TGTGCCAGCAGGTTACAGGGGGCATACGAGCAGTACTTC.

J is TRBJ2-1 and V is TRBV6-7, with TRBD2 matching over 7 bases. TRBV6-7 qualifies as an ORF whose function is uncertain. The trim removed 0 bases at V and 2 bases at J, leaving 10 bases unmatched. The CDR3 has 18 amino acids. This CDR3 reads CASSYSWGGGRAYNEQFF. The CDR3 coding sequence is TGTGCCAGCAGTTACTCCTGGGGCGGCGGGAGAGCCTACAATGAGCAGTTCTTC.

This chain connects TRBV7-9 to TRBJ1-4, with 7 bases matching TRBD1. The CDR3 loop spans 15 amino acids. Germline V lookup: CDR1 SEHNR, CDR2 FQNEAQ (reference sequence). The V gene end was trimmed by 4 bases and the J gene end by 8 bases; junction bases not matched to a gene: 10. This CDR3 reads CASSSLQGSGEKLFF. CDR3 nucleotide sequence: TGTGCCAGCAGCTCACTACAGGGGTCTGGAGAAAAACTGTTTTTT.

This clone was recorded a few times. CDR3 sequence: CASSPDRGFEAGNTIYF. The DNA of the CDR3 is TGTGCCAGCTCACCAGACAGGGGATTCGAGGCTGGAAACACCATATATTTT. The V gene is TRBV18, the J gene TRBJ1-3; 8 bases line up with TRBD1. The CDR3 is 17 residues long. Germline trimming cut 2 bases from V and 2 bases from J; bases unmatched to any gene: 8. Germline loops: CDR1 KGHSH, CDR2 LQKENI.

V usage is TRBV2 and J usage is TRBJ2-1; 11 bases line up with TRBD2. Looked up from germline, CDR1 is SNHLY and CDR2 is FYNNEI. The junction had 11 bases not matched to a gene; V was cut back by 7 bases and J by 6 bases. This CDR3 spans 16 amino acids. The DNA of the CDR3 is TGTGCCAGCACCAGACTAGCGGGACGGGTGGGCAATGAGCAGTTCTTC. This translates into CASTRLAGRVGNEQFF.

This chain connects TRBV28 to TRBJ2-1, with 13 bases aligning to TRBD2. Germline V gives CDR1 MDHEN, CDR2 SYDVKM. Trimming took 6 bases from V and 8 from J; bases not matched to a gene: 13. CDR3 length: 17 amino acids. As DNA, the CDR3 is TGTGCCAGCAGAATTCAAGGACTAGCGGGAGTTGGGGATGAGCAGTTCTTC. This sequence encodes CASRIQGLAGVGDEQFF.

The chain couples TRBV27 to TRBJ2-2, with 10 positions matching TRBD1. The CDR3 extends over 16 amino acids. V dropped 4 bases and J dropped 4; count of bases not matched to a gene: 6. Per the germline V gene, CDR1 is MNHEY and CDR2 is SMNVEV (reference sequence). The CDR3 nucleotides are TGTGCCAGCAGTTATTGGGACAGGGGAGGCACCGGGGAGCTGTTTTTT. This encodes CASSYWDRGGTGELFF.

The J gene is TRBJ2-7, the V gene TRBV7-3; TRBD1 agrees at 7 bases. The length of the CDR3 is 13 residues. The J segment lost 7 bases and the V segment lost 0 bases, leaving 3 bases of the junction unmatched. CDR1 is SGHTA, CDR2 FQGTGA, per germline. CDR3: CASSLTGGREQYF. CDR3 nucleotides: TGTGCCAGCAGCTTAACAGGGGGCAGGGAGCAGTACTTC. Drawing the rest from reference TRBV7-3 and TRBJ2-7, the complete variable domain is GAGVSQTPSNKVTEKGKYVELRCDPISGHTALYWYRQSLGQGPEFLIYFQGTGAADDSGLPNDRFFAVRPEGSVSTLKIQRTERGDSAVYLCASSLTGGREQYFGPGTRLTVT.

The rearrangement links TRBV5-6 to TRBJ2-1; tentative D call: TRBD2 (6 bases). The germline V gene has CDR1 SGHDT and CDR2 YYEEEE. V was clipped by 5 bases and J by 9 bases, with 18 bases between them. This CDR3 spans 14 amino acids. In DNA form, the CDR3 reads TGTGCCAGCAGTCTTGGGGTGAAGGAGGGTGAGCAGTTCTTC. Its translation is CASSLGVKEGEQFF.

The genes are TRBV27 and TRBJ2-7; 12 bases fit TRBD1. Germline lookup yields CDR1 MNHEY and CDR2 SMNVEV (reference sequence). The CDR3 totals 12 residues. The V and J ends lost 8 bases and 6 bases, in that order; junction bases with no gene match: 2. CDR3 region: CASGTGGPEQYF. In nucleotides, the CDR3 is TGTGCCAGCGGGACAGGGGGCCCCGAGCAGTACTTC.

The rearrangement links TRBV9 to TRBJ1-3, with D possibly TRBD1 on 6 matching bases. This CDR3 region has 17 residues. Trimming cost V 0 bases and J 0 bases, with 13 bases left between them. The V gene's germline CDR1 is SGDLS and CDR2 YYNGEE. The CDR3 spells CASSVGMDSTSGNTIYF. The CDR3 DNA sequence: TGTGCCAGCAGCGTAGGGATGGACAGCACCTCTGGAAACACCATATATTTT. Filled out from reference TRBV9 and TRBJ1-3, the complete variable domain reads DSGVTQTPKHLITATGQRVTLRCSPRSGDLSVYWYQQSLDQGLQFLIQYYNGEERAKGNILERFSAQQFPDLHSELNLSSLELGDSALYFCASSVGMDSTSGNTIYFGEGSWLTVV.

This clone was counted a single time. The chain is built from TRBV5-5 and TRBJ1-1; 9 positions agree with TRBD1. The germline V gene has CDR1 SGHKS and CDR2 YYEKEE (reference sequence). The CDR3 is 14 residues long. J lost 7 bases, V lost 2 bases, and 6 bases had no gene match. The chain's CDR3 is CASSFPTGGSEAFF. The CDR3, as DNA: TGTGCCAGCAGCTTCCCGACAGGGGGTAGTGAAGCTTTCTTT. The full variable domain, rest sourced from reference TRBV5-5 and TRBJ1-1, is DAGVTQSPTHLIKTRGQQVTLRCSPISGHKSVSWYQQVLGQGPQFIFQYYEKEERGRGNFPDRFSARQFPNYSSELNVNALLLGDSALYLCASSFPTGGSEAFFGQGTRLTVV.

The sample holds one count of this clone. The chain links TRBV27 to TRBJ2-7, with 8 bases lining up with TRBD1. Unmatched junction bases numbered 6, after V lost 6 bases and J lost 2 bases. The CDR3 is 14 residues long. The germline CDR1 and CDR2 sequences are MNHEY and SMNVEV (reference sequence). CDR3 protein: CASSAGTGPYEQYF. CDR3 coding DNA: TGTGCCAGCAGCGCCGGGACAGGACCCTACGAGCAGTACTTC.